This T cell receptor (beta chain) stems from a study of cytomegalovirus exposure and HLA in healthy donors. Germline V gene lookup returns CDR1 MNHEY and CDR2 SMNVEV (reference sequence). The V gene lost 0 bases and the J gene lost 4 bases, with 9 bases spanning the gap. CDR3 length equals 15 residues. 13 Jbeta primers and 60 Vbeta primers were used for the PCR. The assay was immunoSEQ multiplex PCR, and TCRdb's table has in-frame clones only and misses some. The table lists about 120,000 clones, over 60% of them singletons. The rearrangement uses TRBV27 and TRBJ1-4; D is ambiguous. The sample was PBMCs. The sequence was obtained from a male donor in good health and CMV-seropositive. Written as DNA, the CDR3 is TGTGCCAGCAGTTTATCGCGGAGAGGTAATGAAAAACTGTTTTTT. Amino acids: CASSLSRRGNEKLFF. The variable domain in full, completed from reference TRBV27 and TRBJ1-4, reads EAQVTQNPRYLITVTGKKLTVTCSQNMNHEYMSWYRQDPGLGLRQIYYSMNVEVTDKGDVPEGYKVSRKEKRNFPLILESPSPNQTSLYFCASSLSRRGNEKLFFGSGTQLSVL.